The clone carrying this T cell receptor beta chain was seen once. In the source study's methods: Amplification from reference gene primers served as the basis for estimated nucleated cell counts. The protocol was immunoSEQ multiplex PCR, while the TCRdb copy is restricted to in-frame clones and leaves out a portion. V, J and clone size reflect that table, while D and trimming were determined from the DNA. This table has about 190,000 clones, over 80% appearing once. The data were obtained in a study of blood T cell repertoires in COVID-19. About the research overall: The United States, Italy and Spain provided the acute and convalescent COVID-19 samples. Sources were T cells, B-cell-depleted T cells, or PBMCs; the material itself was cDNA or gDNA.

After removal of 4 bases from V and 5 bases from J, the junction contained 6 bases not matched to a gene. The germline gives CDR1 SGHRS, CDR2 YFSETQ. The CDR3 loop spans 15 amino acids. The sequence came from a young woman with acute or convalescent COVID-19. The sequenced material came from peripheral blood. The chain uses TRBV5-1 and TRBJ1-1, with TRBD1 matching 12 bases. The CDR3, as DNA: TGCGCCAGCAGCGGGGACAGGGGGCGGGTAACTGAAGCTTTCTTT. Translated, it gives CASSGDRGRVTEAFF.